What follows are 18 T cell receptor beta chains derived from one specimen sequenced in a study of T cell repertoires in cytomegalovirus infection. TCRdb analysed the reads with MiXCR anew, one entry per CDR3 protein. The table shows around 530,000 distinct CDR3 sequences, with approximately 16% occurring only once. What was sequenced was CD8+ T cells from PBMCs. The receptors originated from a human donor in good health (CMV status not recorded). Some clones in this sample may be carry-over from other donors' samples.

The V gene is TRBV20-1, the J gene TRBJ1-4, with 9 bases fitting TRBD1. The CDR3 runs 19 residues. The germline CDR1 and CDR2 sequences are DFQATT and SNEGSKA (reference sequence). The V gene end was trimmed by 3 bases and the J gene end by 1 base; junction bases not matched to a gene: 15. The CDR3 coding sequence is TGCAGTGCTAGTCTCTGGACAGGGGACATATGGCAAACTAATGAAAAACTGTTTTTT. This encodes CSASLWTGDIWQTNEKLFF.

This clonotype has a count of ten or more. This chain links TRBV7-6 with TRBJ2-5, with TRBD2 matching over 7 bases. Germline lookup yields CDR1 SGHVS and CDR2 FNYEAQ. The CDR3 length is 16 residues. V shed 2 bases and J 5 bases; nucleotides not matched to a gene: 11. CDR3 in amino acids: CASSLLAGEITETQYF. CDR3 bases: TGTGCCAGCAGCTTATTAGCGGGTGAGATCACCGAGACCCAGTACTTC.

This clonotype appeared many times. The gene calls are TRBV28 and TRBJ1-6; 7 bases are a match to TRBD1. The V gene end was trimmed by 2 bases and the J gene end by 7 bases; junction bases not matched to a gene: 2. CDR1 and CDR2 from the germline V gene are MDHEN and SYDVKM. This CDR3 is built from 14 residues. CDR3: CASSLTGVNSPLHF. CDR3 nucleotides: TGTGCCAGCAGTTTAACAGGGGTAAATTCACCCCTCCACTTT.

The chain has TRBV11-2 and TRBJ1-6; D is ambiguous. Germline V lookup: CDR1 SGHAT, CDR2 FQNNGV. V was clipped by 6 bases and J by 8 bases, with 14 bases between them. The CDR3 totals 14 residues. CDR3 protein: CASRKTTLYSPLHF. The CDR3 coding sequence is TGTGCCAGCAGAAAAACGACTCTCTATTCACCCCTCCACTTT.

A note on this clonotype: A read error is likely, as this CDR3 ends without the conserved phenylalanine or tryptophan. The V and J genes are TRBV9 and TRBJ2-6, with TRBD2 matching over 8 bases. With 0 bases clipped from V and 1 base from J, the junction kept 9 bases outside the gene matches. Germline V gene data show CDR1 as SGDLS and CDR2 as YYNGEE. The CDR3 runs 19 residues. CDR3 coding DNA: TGTGCCAGCAGCGTAGCTCAGCTAGCGGGCGCTTCTGGGGCCAACGTCCTGACTTTA. It yields the protein CASSVAQLAGASGANVLTL.

Only one count was recorded for this clonotype. One end of the junction varies from germline; a read error may be responsible. This chain uses TRBV12-5 with TRBJ1-2; D call uncertain. This CDR3 comprises 14 residues. CDR1 and CDR2 from the germline V gene are LGHNT and FRNRAP. The CDR3 sequence: CARGLVPAVHGYTF. The CDR3 DNA reads TGTGCTCGTGGTCTCGTACCGGCAGTGCATGGCTACACCTTC.

V usage is TRBV5-1 and J usage is TRBJ2-1; D gene ambiguous. Germline V gene data show CDR1 as SGHRS and CDR2 as YFSETQ. The CDR3 runs to 13 residues. V was shortened by 6 bases and J by 8 bases, with 15 bases between the two germline ends. CDR3 nucleotides: TGCGCCAGCACCCCCGCCTCCCCGGATGAGCAGTTCTTC. This codes for CASTPASPDEQFF.

The genes are TRBV20-1 and TRBJ1-6, with unresolved D. CDR1 DFQATT and CDR2 SNEGSKA come from the germline V gene (reference sequence). The CDR3 totals 19 residues. V lost 0 bases and J 5 bases, leaving 23 bases between the germline ends. The CDR3 is CSARDMLGDRVGNNSPLHF. CDR3 bases: TGCAGTGCTAGAGATATGTTGGGTGATCGGGTGGGAAATAATTCACCCCTCCACTTT.

The V call is TRBV2, the J call TRBJ1-1; D not resolved. The CDR3 consists of 15 residues. The V and J ends lost 1 base and 2 bases respectively, with 11 bases between them. Germline loops: CDR1 SNHLY, CDR2 FYNNEI. The CDR3, as DNA: TGTGCCAGCAGTGAAGATTTAGATCTCAACACTGAAGCTTTCTTT. This translates into CASSEDLDLNTEAFF.

In regard to this clonotype: A read error is possible here, since a much larger clone lies one base away. The chain recombines TRBV12-3 or TRBV12-4 with TRBJ1-1, with D hard to call. The CDR3 sequence is 15 residues long. Trimming left V 4 bases short and J 10 bases short, with 22 bases between. CDR3 amino acids: CASSSSWNSPKGAFF. CDR3 in DNA: TGTGCCAGCAGTTCAAGCTGGAACTCACCCAAGGGAGCTTTCTTT.

The rearrangement uses TRBV9 and TRBJ2-3, with 11 positions matching TRBD2. J was trimmed by 4 bases and V by 0 bases; bases with no gene match: 1. This CDR3 spans 15 amino acids. The germline gives CDR1 SGDLS, CDR2 YYNGEE. CDR3 in DNA: TGTGCCAGCAGCGTAGAGGGACTAGCGGCAGATACGCAGTATTTT. Its translation: CASSVEGLAADTQYF. Supplemented by reference TRBV9 and TRBJ2-3, the full variable domain reads DSGVTQTPKHLITATGQRVTLRCSPRSGDLSVYWYQQSLDQGLQFLIQYYNGEERAKGNILERFSAQQFPDLHSELNLSSLELGDSALYFCASSVEGLAADTQYFGPGTRLTVL.

This clonotype was seen a few times. J is TRBJ1-5 and V is TRBV4-1, with D unclear. The V end was cut by 1 base, the J end by 3 bases, with 10 bases between. Germline V gene sequence: CDR1 MGHRA, CDR2 YSYEKL. The CDR3 is made up of 15 amino acids. The CDR3 loop reads CASSQGYRLNQPQHF. CDR3 bases: TGCGCCAGCAGCCAAGGGTACCGGCTCAATCAGCCCCAGCATTTT.

CDR3 residues: CASSLTGPHQPQHF. For the CDR3, the DNA is TGCGCCAGCAGCTTAACAGGGCCCCATCAGCCCCAGCATTTT. This rearrangement joins TRBV5-1 to TRBJ1-5; possible D gene TRBD1, 6 bases. The CDR3 consists of 14 residues. Trimming removed 2 bases at V and 5 bases at J, with 11 bases between. Germline V lookup: CDR1 SGHRS, CDR2 YFSETQ.

To note about this clonotype: This may stem from a read error, because a much larger clone lies one nucleotide away. This CDR3 fails to terminate in the conserved phenylalanine or tryptophan, so it likely reflects a read error. The V and J genes are TRBV19 and TRBJ2-4; D is possibly TRBD2 (6 bases). CDR1 is LNHDA, CDR2 SQIVND, per germline (reference sequence). This CDR3 is built from 16 residues. The V gene lost 1 base and the J gene lost 0 bases, with 10 bases spanning the gap. This CDR3 is CASSIGSGLAKNIQYL. CDR3 coding DNA: TGTGCCAGTAGTATAGGGAGCGGGTTAGCCAAAAACATTCAGTACTTA.

This clonotype was picked up a small number of times. This rearrangement joins TRBV27 to TRBJ2-7; D is ambiguous. Trimming pared 4 bases from V and 6 bases from J, leaving 16 bases between. The CDR3 consists of 14 residues. Looked up from germline, CDR1 is MNHEY and CDR2 is SMNVEV (reference sequence). The CDR3 DNA reads as TGTGCCAGCAGTTCGACCCAATTCCGGCTCGAGCAGTACTTC. As protein: CASSSTQFRLEQYF.

This clonotype has ten or more counts. V usage is TRBV28 and J usage is TRBJ2-3; D gene ambiguous. Trimming stripped 5 bases from V and 5 bases from J, with 17 bases between. Germline V CDR1 and CDR2: MDHEN, SYDVKM. This CDR3 contains 15 residues. CDR3 sequence reads: CASSTGQNREDTQYF. The CDR3 nucleotides are TGTGCCAGCAGTACCGGGCAAAACCGCGAAGATACGCAGTATTTT.

This clonotype was seen at least ten times. This rearrangement joins TRBV12-3 or TRBV12-4 to TRBJ2-1, with TRBD2 identical over 13 bases. The CDR3 runs 18 residues. Germline trimming cut 4 bases from V and 0 bases from J; bases unmatched to any gene: 6. This CDR3 is CASSWILAGGSSYNEQFF. In nucleotides, the CDR3 is TGTGCCAGCAGTTGGATACTAGCGGGGGGGAGCTCCTACAATGAGCAGTTCTTC.

This clonotype was detected many times. The chain links TRBV20-1 to TRBJ2-7; the match to TRBD2 covers 12 bases. V trimming: 0 bases; J trimming: 3 bases; junction bases outside the gene matches: 9. The CDR3 has 17 amino acids. CDR1 and CDR2 from the germline V gene are DFQATT and SNEGSKA (reference sequence). The DNA for the CDR3 is TGCAGTGCTAGAGATCTCGCGCTAGCGGGGGGGGACTACGAGCAGTACTTC. It is translated as CSARDLALAGGDYEQYF.